The sample holds one count of the clone carrying this TCR beta chain. The antigen is unknown. Data came from immunoSEQ multiplex PCR; TCRdb stores just in-frame clones and leaves some out. Here the sample spans approximately 140,000 clones, roughly 93% being singletons. The CDR3 is 15 residues long. The germline V gene has CDR1 SNHLY and CDR2 FYNNEI. V shed 10 bases, J shed 1 base, and the junction held 9 bases outside the gene matches. The entry originates in a study of T cell responses to AZD1222 COVID-19 vaccine. Study results and caveats: Clonal diversity may have been underestimated, and the donors were mostly white British, with more females than males. A rise in Spike-specific TCR breadth and depth followed two AZD1222 doses.

The clonotype originates from an adult in good health. The genes are TRBV2 and TRBJ2-3, with 9 bases fitting TRBD1. The starting material was peripheral blood, obtained on day 0 of AZD1222 vaccination. CDR3 sequence: CATLSRDRGTDTQYF. CDR3 DNA sequence: TGTGCCACCCTCAGTCGGGACAGGGGCACAGATACGCAGTATTTT.